The source of this T cell receptor (beta chain) is a study of blood T cells in healthy people across ages. Using a J-beta primer mix together with a sample-barcoded 5' primer, a second PCR was run for roughly 6 to 12 cycles. TCRdb analysed the 5' RACE reads with MiXCR anew, one entry per CDR3 protein. The profile covers more than 1 million distinct CDR3 sequences, with around 45% appearing a single time and 18% taken by the ten largest. V dropped 4 bases and J dropped 0 bases, with 8 bases sitting between them. This CDR3 has 14 amino acids. CDR1 and CDR2 from the germline V gene are LGHDT and YNNKEL (reference sequence). Those donating, healthy Caucasian individuals from Russia, were aged about 6 to 100. General study findings and limits: Expanded clonotype changes were possibly confounded by unknown donor CMV status.

Comment on this clonotype: As yet, its antigen is unknown.

The source material was blood. The chain joins TRBV3-1 to TRBJ2-3; D is uncertain. This receptor was taken from a woman aged 60-70 years in good health. The CDR3 DNA follows: TGTGCCAGCAGCCGGGAAGCAAGCACAGATACGCAGTATTTT. Residues: CASSREASTDTQYF.